Shown below are 29 T cell receptor beta chains from a single sample sequenced in a study of beta chain features in type 1 diabetes. The study reverse transcribed the entire isolated RNA, so it sequenced expressed TCRB transcripts. Some clones are missing from TCRdb's copy, which holds only in-frame ones; the method was immunoSEQ multiplex PCR. The repertoire holds 500,000 to 700,000 clones, about a sixth seen once, with approximately 0.093% in the top ten. Sequenced input: naive CD4+ T cells from blood. All receptors derive from a man aged 18 to 29 in good health.

This clone was seen a few times. The rearrangement joins TRBV7-3 to TRBJ2-7; 9 bases map to TRBD2. CDR1 is SGHTA and CDR2 is FQGTGA in the germline V gene. Trimming removed 1 base from V and 3 bases from J; junction bases left unmatched: 4. CDR3 size: 15 residues. The CDR3 sequence: CASSLRPSGDYEQYF. The DNA for the CDR3 is TGTGCCAGCAGCTTAAGACCTAGCGGGGACTACGAGCAGTACTTC.

DNA for the CDR3: TGTGCCAGCAGCTCCCCCACTAGCGGCTACACCTACAATGAGCAGTTCTTC. Protein: CASSSPTSGYTYNEQFF. The chain couples TRBV7-9 to TRBJ2-1, with 8 positions matching TRBD2. The CDR3 has 17 residues. The germline CDR1 and CDR2 sequences are SEHNR and FQNEAQ (reference sequence). Trimming cost V 4 bases and J 2 bases; bases outside gene matches: 10.

The chain has TRBV20-1 and TRBJ2-1; 7 bases match TRBD2. This CDR3 contains 10 residues. The germline V gene has CDR1 DFQATT and CDR2 SNEGSKA (reference sequence). V shed 5 bases, J shed 8 bases, and the junction held 0 bases outside the gene matches. CDR3 nucleotides: TGCAGTGCTGGGAGGGATGAGCAGTTCTTC. This sequence encodes CSAGRDEQFF.

CDR3 DNA sequence: TGTGCCAGCTCACCGGCAGGACTAGCGGGAGGGGAAGAGCAGTACTTC. It yields the protein CASSPAGLAGGEEQYF. This chain links TRBV18 with TRBJ2-7; 15 bases match TRBD2. This CDR3 contains 16 residues. Per germline, CDR1 KGHSH and CDR2 LQKENI. V dropped 3 bases and J dropped 7; count of bases not matched to a gene: 7.

This clone was observed a handful of times. The chain employs TRBV19 and TRBJ2-5; no firm D call. Trimming shortened V by 8 bases and J by 3 bases, and 10 bases separated the two germline ends. The CDR3 extends over 12 amino acids. The germline V gene has CDR1 LNHDA and CDR2 SQIVND (reference sequence). The CDR3 protein is CASGRYEETQYF. The CDR3 DNA sequence: TGTGCCAGTGGACGGTATGAAGAGACCCAGTACTTC.

This clone was seen only a few times. Other DNA sequences of this sample code for an identical CDR3. The V and J genes are TRBV18 and TRBJ1-1; no firm D call. The CDR3 is made up of 13 amino acids. Germline lookup yields CDR1 KGHSH and CDR2 LQKENI. V was pared by 4 bases and J by 0 bases, with 6 bases between. CDR3 amino acids: CASSQGMNTEAFF. DNA of the CDR3: TGTGCCAGCTCACAGGGAATGAACACTGAAGCTTTCTTT.

This chain connects TRBV15 to TRBJ1-1; D possibly corresponds to TRBD1 (6 bases). Trimming pared 1 base from V and 3 bases from J, leaving 12 bases between. Germline lookup yields CDR1 LNHNV and CDR2 YYDKDF (reference sequence). CDR3 length: 15 residues. The CDR3 DNA reads as TGTGCCACCAGCAGAGCACAGGGTCCCTACACTGAAGCTTTCTTT. As protein: CATSRAQGPYTEAFF.

V usage is TRBV5-6 and J usage is TRBJ2-1; 10 positions match TRBD1. The V and J ends lost 6 bases and 4 bases, in that order; junction bases with no gene match: 7. CDR1 SGHDT and CDR2 YYEEEE come from the germline V gene. CDR3 length: 15 residues. The CDR3 here is CASTARDRGYNEQFF. The CDR3 region has the DNA TGTGCCAGCACGGCGCGGGACAGGGGTTACAATGAGCAGTTCTTC.

The CDR3 here is CASSDSYNEQFF. CDR3 DNA sequence: TGTGCCAGCAGTGATAGCTACAATGAGCAGTTCTTC. The chain has TRBV2 and TRBJ2-1, with D unclear. Germline-derived CDR1 and CDR2 are SNHLY and FYNNEI. This CDR3 has 12 amino acids. V was shortened by 3 bases and J by 3 bases, with 3 bases between the two germline ends.

There are a few counts of this clone. The chain links TRBV18 to TRBJ2-5; no firm D call. V lost 4 bases to trimming and J lost 1 base, with 7 bases between them. The CDR3 extends over 13 amino acids. The germline V gene has CDR1 KGHSH and CDR2 LQKENI. The CDR3 loop is CASSLQIQETQYF. DNA of the CDR3: TGTGCCAGCTCACTACAGATCCAAGAGACCCAGTACTTC.

This clone was found once. Other DNA variants within this sample encode the same CDR3. The CDR3 spells CASSRQGSTGELFF. The CDR3 DNA is TGTGCCAGCAGTAGACAGGGTTCGACCGGGGAGCTGTTTTTT. The V call is TRBV6-5, the J call TRBJ2-2; 7 nucleotides agree with TRBD1. Germline CDR1 MNHEY, CDR2 SVGAGI. V shed 5 bases, J shed 5 bases, and the junction held 5 bases outside the gene matches. The CDR3 length is 14 residues.

This clone was observed a handful of times. V usage is TRBV23-1 and J usage is TRBJ2-6; D ambiguous. TRBV23-1 is filed as an ORF, its function uncertain. The CDR3 has 13 residues. The germline V and J ends were trimmed by 4 bases and 1 base, with 2 bases remaining between them. DNA for the CDR3: TGCGCCAGCAGTCCGTCTGGGGCCAACGTCCTGACTTTC. Translated, it gives CASSPSGANVLTF.

A word on this clone: This sample also contains other DNA sequences that code for the same CDR3. V is TRBV28 and J is TRBJ1-5, with a weak D call TRBD1 (6 bases). The CDR3 runs 13 residues. V lost 6 bases and J 1 base, leaving 7 bases between the germline ends. The germline V gene encodes CDR1 MDHEN and CDR2 SYDVKM. CDR3 bases: TGTGCCAGCAGCGGACAGAGCAATCAGCCCCAGCATTTT. The encoded protein is CASSGQSNQPQHF. Filled out from reference TRBV28 and TRBJ1-5, the complete variable domain reads DVKVTQSSRYLVKRTGEKVFLECVQDMDHENMFWYRQDPGLGLRLIYFSYDVKMKEKGDIPEGYSVSREKKERFSLILESASTNQTSMYLCASSGQSNQPQHFGDGTRLSIL.

This rearrangement joins TRBV14 to TRBJ1-1, with 7 bases fitting TRBD1. CDR3 length: 16 residues. Germline-derived CDR1 and CDR2 are SGHDN and FVKESK. Germline trimming cut 4 bases from V and 3 bases from J; bases unmatched to any gene: 11. CDR3 nucleotides: TGTGCCAGCAGCCTATTGGGTGCAGGGGGATACACTGAAGCTTTCTTT. Its translation is CASSLLGAGGYTEAFF.

This clone was counted between two and nine times. This chain uses TRBV28 with TRBJ2-7; no firm D call. The CDR3 extends over 14 amino acids. Trimming pared 6 bases from V and 2 bases from J, leaving 14 bases between. CDR1 MDHEN and CDR2 SYDVKM come from the germline V gene. The DNA of the CDR3 is TGTGCCAGCAGCCCTGGCCCCGCCCCCTACGAGCAGTACTTC. Residues: CASSPGPAPYEQYF.

This clone was recorded a few times. V gene TRBV5-1 combines with J gene TRBJ2-7; a possible D gene is TRBD2 (6 bases). Germline V gives CDR1 SGHRS, CDR2 YFSETQ. CDR3 length: 15 amino acids. V was trimmed by 0 bases and J by 3 bases, leaving 13 bases between them. CDR3 nucleotides: TGCGCCAGCAGCTTGGCCGGAGGGACTGGCTACGAGCAGTACTTC. Residues: CASSLAGGTGYEQYF.

V and J are TRBV6-1 and TRBJ2-7; D not certain. The ends were cut back, 0 bases at V and 4 bases at J, with 4 bases in the middle. CDR1 MNHNS and CDR2 SASEGT come from the germline V gene. The CDR3 loop spans 12 amino acids. The DNA of the CDR3 is TGTGCCAGCAGTGAAGCGCAGTACGAGCAGTACTTC. Its protein is CASSEAQYEQYF.

This clone was seen only a few times. The rearrangement uses TRBV28 and TRBJ1-2; tentatively, D is TRBD1 (5 bases). The V and J ends lost 5 bases and 4 bases respectively, with 11 bases between them. The CDR3 contains 13 residues. Germline V CDR1 and CDR2: MDHEN, SYDVKM. CDR3 DNA: TGTGCCAGCAGTATGACAGATCTCTATGGCTACACCTTC. Protein: CASSMTDLYGYTF.

The rearrangement links TRBV6-6 to TRBJ1-1; D uncertain. The CDR3 extends over 12 amino acids. The V gene lost 6 bases and the J gene lost 4 bases, with 9 bases spanning the gap. Germline V gives CDR1 MNHNY, CDR2 SVGAGI (reference sequence). The CDR3 loop is CASSAAGTEAFF. The CDR3 DNA is TGTGCCAGCAGCGCCGCCGGCACTGAAGCTTTCTTT.

This clone showed up just a few times. This rearrangement joins TRBV4-3 to TRBJ1-1; the D is unclear. Trimming stripped 0 bases from V and 1 base from J, with 12 bases between. Germline V gene data show CDR1 as LGHNA and CDR2 as YSLEER. This CDR3 spans 16 amino acids. The CDR3 is CASSQEFRTQNTEAFF. The DNA of the CDR3 is TGCGCCAGCAGCCAAGAATTCCGGACGCAGAACACTGAAGCTTTCTTT.

In its sample, this clone was seen a few times. The chain uses TRBV29-1 and TRBJ1-5; 7 positions match TRBD1. With 6 bases clipped from V and 1 base from J, the junction kept 6 bases outside the gene matches. Looked up from germline, CDR1 is SQVTM and CDR2 is ANQGSEA. This CDR3 is built from 14 residues. This chain's CDR3 is CSVSQGISNQPQHF. CDR3 sequence (DNA): TGCAGCGTGTCACAGGGGATAAGCAATCAGCCCCAGCATTTT.

The chain is built from TRBV18 and TRBJ1-4; tentatively, D is TRBD1 (6 bases). V was shortened by 2 bases and J by 3 bases, with 13 bases between the two germline ends. The CDR3 contains 16 residues. From germline, CDR1 is KGHSH and CDR2 LQKENI. The CDR3 spells CASSPASGQSNEKLFF. The CDR3 nucleotides are TGTGCCAGCTCACCAGCCTCGGGACAATCTAATGAAAAACTGTTTTTT. Using reference TRBV18 and TRBJ1-4 for the parts outside the CDR3, the full variable domain is NAGVMQNPRHLVRRRGQEARLRCSPMKGHSHVYWYRQLPEEGLKFMVYLQKENIIDESGMPKERFSAEFPKEGPSILRIQQVVRGDSAAYFCASSPASGQSNEKLFFGSGTQLSVL.

The CDR3, as DNA: TGTGCCAGCAGTTATTTGGGTAGTATGAGCACTGAAGCTTTCTTT. Translating gives CASSYLGSMSTEAFF. The rearrangement joins TRBV28 to TRBJ1-1; D gene uncertain. The CDR3 runs to 15 residues. The germline V gene encodes CDR1 MDHEN and CDR2 SYDVKM. The V gene lost 4 bases and the J gene lost 4 bases, with 16 bases spanning the gap.

This sequence joins TRBV9 and TRBJ2-7, with D possibly being TRBD1 (6 bases). Germline CDR1 reads SGDLS; CDR2 reads YYNGEE. The CDR3 sequence is 14 residues long. Trimming removed 3 bases at V and 1 base at J, with 11 bases between. CDR3: CASSEQGRSYEQYF. CDR3 nucleotide sequence: TGTGCCAGCAGCGAACAGGGCCGGTCCTACGAGCAGTACTTC.

This clone was recorded a few times. The V call is TRBV27, the J call TRBJ2-1; D is unclear. Germline V gene data show CDR1 as MNHEY and CDR2 as SMNVEV (reference sequence). V lost 5 bases, J lost 4 bases, and 6 bases lay in between. The CDR3 runs 12 residues. The CDR3: CASSKKYNEQFF. CDR3 DNA sequence: TGTGCCAGCAGTAAGAAATACAATGAGCAGTTCTTC.

The rearrangement links TRBV4-3 to TRBJ2-1; D may be TRBD2 (5 bases). CDR1 is LGHNA and CDR2 is YSLEER in the germline V gene. This CDR3 region has 13 residues. Trimming removed 1 base at V and 9 bases at J, with 10 bases between. This chain's CDR3 is CASSQVGGFEQFF. In DNA form, the CDR3 reads TGCGCCAGCAGCCAAGTAGGAGGTTTTGAGCAGTTCTTC.

This clone appeared a few times. The rearrangement uses TRBV5-1 and TRBJ1-2, with 9 bases aligning to TRBD1. The CDR3 is 16 amino acids. CDR1 is SGHRS and CDR2 is YFSETQ in the germline V gene. The V gene end was trimmed by 4 bases and the J gene end by 0 bases; junction bases not matched to a gene: 7. CDR3 nucleotide sequence: TGCGCCAGCAGCCCCCGGACAGGGGTTTCTAACTATGGCTACACCTTC. Translation gives CASSPRTGVSNYGYTF.

Points on this clone: The sample carries other DNA sequences with the same CDR3. The chain recombines TRBV27 with TRBJ2-7; 10 nucleotides line up with TRBD1. The germline V gene has CDR1 MNHEY and CDR2 SMNVEV (reference sequence). This CDR3 spans 14 amino acids. The trim removed 2 bases at V and 3 bases at J, leaving 1 base unmatched. The CDR3 DNA reads TGTGCCAGCAGTTTAAGGGACAGGGGCTACGAGCAGTACTTC. Its translation is CASSLRDRGYEQYF.

V usage is TRBV2 and J usage is TRBJ2-7; D is possibly TRBD2 (6 bases). Trimming pared 6 bases from V and 0 bases from J, leaving 15 bases between. Germline lookup yields CDR1 SNHLY and CDR2 FYNNEI. There are 15 residues in the CDR3. The CDR3 DNA sequence: TGTGCCAGCAGAATCGTTGGGGGGAACTCCTACGAGCAGTACTTC. It codes for CASRIVGGNSYEQYF.